These 28 T cell receptor beta chains originate from one sample sequenced in a study of shared clonotypes between healthy human individuals. Assay used: immunoSEQ multiplex PCR; TCRdb lists only in-frame clones, some missing. The data hold roughly 700,000 clones, with less than 95% observed a single time. Sequenced material: memory CD8+ T cells from PBMCs. Subset here: CD45RO+ cells pooled with CCR7-negative TemRA cells. Every receptor here comes from a young man in good health. Some clones in this sample may be carry-over from other donors' samples.

This chain links TRBV2 with TRBJ2-7; 9 bases map to TRBD1. Germline V CDR1 and CDR2: SNHLY, FYNNEI. This CDR3 is built from 15 residues. The ends lost 2 bases at V and 2 bases at J; junction bases unmatched: 4. CDR3 loop: CASSERGTGPYEQYF. The CDR3 coding sequence is TGTGCCAGCAGTGAACGGGGGACAGGGCCCTACGAGCAGTACTTC.

CDR3 region: CASSVAFEGLAKVSGQFF. In DNA form, the CDR3 reads TGTGCCAGCAGCGTAGCTTTCGAGGGACTAGCGAAAGTTTCTGGGCAGTTCTTC. The chain employs TRBV9 and TRBJ2-1, with 10 nucleotides matching TRBD2. The ends lost 0 bases at V and 12 bases at J; junction bases unmatched: 18. Germline V gene sequence: CDR1 SGDLS, CDR2 YYNGEE. The CDR3 totals 18 residues.

The rearrangement links TRBV2 to TRBJ2-2; TRBD1 matches 8 bases. Trimming took 3 bases from V and 5 from J; bases not matched to a gene: 8. From germline, CDR1 is SNHLY and CDR2 FYNNEI. This CDR3 is 16 amino acids long. CDR3 nucleotide sequence: TGTGCCAGCAGTGACGTGGACAGGGCTTTTACCGGGGAGCTGTTTTTT. Protein sequence: CASSDVDRAFTGELFF.

This clone turned up a few times. The chain employs TRBV5-5 and TRBJ1-1; D is ambiguous. V was trimmed by 1 base and J by 10 bases, leaving 11 bases between them. The CDR3 is made up of 12 amino acids. CDR1 and CDR2 (germline): SGHKS, YYEKEE (reference sequence). CDR3 nucleotides: TGTGCCAGCAGCTTGAAGGTCGCGGGAGCTTTCTTT. This sequence encodes CASSLKVAGAFF. The variable domain in full, completed from reference TRBV5-5 and TRBJ1-1, reads DAGVTQSPTHLIKTRGQQVTLRCSPISGHKSVSWYQQVLGQGPQFIFQYYEKEERGRGNFPDRFSARQFPNYSSELNVNALLLGDSALYLCASSLKVAGAFFGQGTRLTVV.

The chain uses TRBV28 and TRBJ1-2, with 9 bases aligning to TRBD1. The J segment lost 8 bases and the V segment lost 5 bases, leaving 9 bases of the junction unmatched. Germline loops: CDR1 MDHEN, CDR2 SYDVKM. The CDR3 is 14 residues long. The CDR3 DNA sequence: TGTGCCAGCAGTCGCCCAGGGACAGGGTTAGGCTACACCTTC. Translated, it gives CASSRPGTGLGYTF.

The rearrangement uses TRBV10-2 and TRBJ2-1; 7 bases match TRBD2. After removal of 6 bases from V and 9 bases from J, the junction contained 14 bases not matched to a gene. CDR1 is WSHSY and CDR2 is SAAADI in the germline V gene. CDR3 length equals 15 residues. CDR3 amino acids: CASSFLAEPSSEQFF. The CDR3 nucleotides are TGCGCCAGCAGCTTCCTAGCGGAACCCAGTAGTGAGCAGTTCTTC.

The chain combines TRBV4-1 with TRBJ2-7; D might be TRBD1 or TRBD2, each matching 5 bases. V shed 1 base and J shed 3 bases, with 13 bases lying between them. Germline CDR1 and CDR2: MGHRA and YSYEKL. The CDR3 has 15 amino acids. The CDR3 DNA reads TGCGCCAGCAGCCAAGTACAGTTGGGGGACTACGAGCAGTACTTC. Encoded protein: CASSQVQLGDYEQYF.

J is TRBJ2-7 and V is TRBV13; D remains ambiguous. Germline-derived CDR1 and CDR2 are PRHDT and FYEKMQ (reference sequence). Trimming stripped 0 bases from V and 3 bases from J, with 6 bases between. The CDR3 has 13 amino acids. The CDR3 loop reads CASSLGIHYEQYF. The CDR3 coding sequence is TGTGCCAGCAGCTTAGGAATCCACTACGAGCAGTACTTC. Together with reference TRBV13 and TRBJ2-7, the CDR3 gives the full variable domain: AAGVIQSPRHLIKEKRETATLKCYPIPRHDTVYWYQQGPGQDPQFLISFYEKMQSDKGSIPDRFSAQQFSDYHSELNMSSLELGDSALYFCASSLGIHYEQYFGPGTRLTVT.

This rearrangement joins TRBV6-4 to TRBJ2-5; maybe TRBD2 (5 bases). V lost 5 bases to trimming and J lost 6 bases, with 19 bases between them. Germline values: CDR1 MRHNA, CDR2 SNTAGT. CDR3 length equals 15 residues. CDR3 protein: CASSPPSPPSQTQYF. The CDR3 region has the DNA TGTGCCAGCAGTCCCCCTAGCCCCCCTAGTCAGACCCAGTACTTC.

V is TRBV4-1 and J is TRBJ2-7; TRBD1 is a possible D gene (5 bases). CDR3 length: 15 amino acids. Germline V lookup: CDR1 MGHRA, CDR2 YSYEKL. V lost 2 bases and J 3 bases, leaving 14 bases between the germline ends. CDR3 in DNA: TGCGCCAGCAGCCAATCAAGGGGTCCGCTCTACGAGCAGTACTTC. Translated: CASSQSRGPLYEQYF.

This clone was detected a few times. The chain has TRBV10-3 and TRBJ1-4; D is uncertain. Trimming took off 8 bases at V and 12 bases at J, with 10 bases between the two ends. The CDR3 covers 10 residues. Per germline, CDR1 ENHRY and CDR2 SYGVKD. CDR3 loop: CAILHRQLFF. In DNA form, the CDR3 reads TGTGCCATCCTCCATCGACAACTGTTTTTT.

This clone occurred a few times. The genes are TRBV28 and TRBJ1-2, with a tentative D call TRBD1 (5 bases). The CDR3 is 12 amino acids. Trimming left V 11 bases short and J 5 bases short, with 15 bases between. CDR1 MDHEN and CDR2 SYDVKM come from the germline V gene. CDR3: CAANPGGYGYTF. The DNA for the CDR3 is TGTGCCGCCAACCCCGGGGGGTATGGCTACACCTTC.

A single count supports this clone. V and J are TRBV13 and TRBJ2-7; D might be TRBD1 (6 bases). Trimming shortened V by 5 bases and J by 0 bases, and 14 bases separated the two germline ends. The length of the CDR3 is 15 residues. Germline V CDR1 and CDR2: PRHDT, FYEKMQ (reference sequence). The CDR3: CASSVTGPSSYEQYF. CDR3 DNA sequence: TGTGCCAGCAGCGTCACAGGGCCGAGCTCCTACGAGCAGTACTTC.

This chain links TRBV6-5 with TRBJ2-2; a weak D match, TRBD1 (6 bases). The CDR3 runs to 15 residues. Germline lookup yields CDR1 MNHEY and CDR2 SVGAGI. The germline V and J ends were trimmed by 7 bases and 0 bases, with 12 bases remaining between them. The CDR3 DNA reads as TGTGCCAGCATGATACAGGGTTCGAACACCGGGGAGCTGTTTTTT. Translation gives CASMIQGSNTGELFF.

The V call is TRBV4-1, the J call TRBJ2-3, with 12 bases identical to TRBD2. CDR3 length: 19 amino acids. Germline V gene sequence: CDR1 MGHRA, CDR2 YSYEKL. V was pared by 3 bases and J by 3 bases, with 13 bases of the junction left unmatched. CDR3 in DNA: TGCGCCAGCAGCCATAGACTAGCGGGAGAATATTTGCTAACAGATACGCAGTATTTT. It translates to CASSHRLAGEYLLTDTQYF.

The CDR3 DNA reads as TGTGCCAGCGAAGGGCAGGGTGAGAACACTGAAGCTTTCTTT. It is translated as CASEGQGENTEAFF. This chain links TRBV28 with TRBJ1-1, with TRBD1 as a possible D gene (5 bases). This CDR3 has 14 amino acids. Germline V CDR1 and CDR2: MDHEN, SYDVKM. Trimming left V 8 bases short and J 1 base short, with 14 bases between.

The V gene is TRBV6-6, the J gene TRBJ2-5; possible D gene TRBD1, 6 bases. CDR1 is MNHNY and CDR2 is SVGAGI in the germline V gene (reference sequence). CDR3 size: 14 residues. V was cut by 5 bases and J by 4 bases, with 14 bases left in between. The CDR3 is CASSTDRSGETQYF. The CDR3 DNA sequence: TGTGCCAGCAGTACGGACAGATCTGGAGAGACCCAGTACTTC.

The chain has TRBV28 and TRBJ2-7; tentatively, D is TRBD2 (6 bases). The CDR3 is 14 residues long. Germline assignment: CDR1 MDHEN and CDR2 SYDVKM. V was trimmed by 3 bases and J by 6 bases, leaving 15 bases between them. The CDR3 DNA sequence: TGTGCCAGCAGTTTGTGGCGGGATAAGTTCGAGCAGTACTTC. Residues: CASSLWRDKFEQYF.

The rearrangement links TRBV7-9 to TRBJ2-7, with TRBD2 matching over 7 bases. After removal of 1 base from V and 3 bases from J, the junction contained 6 bases not matched to a gene. CDR1 is SEHNR, CDR2 FQNEAQ, per germline (reference sequence). CDR3 length: 15 amino acids. CDR3 DNA: TGTGCCAGCAGCTTAGTAGCTAGCGGAAACTACGAGCAGTACTTC. It codes for CASSLVASGNYEQYF.

In nucleotides, the CDR3 is TGCGCCAGCAGGCAAACCCGGGACAGGGAGGTAGAGGACACTGAAGCTTTCTTT. Translation: CASRQTRDREVEDTEAFF. The V gene is TRBV10-1, the J gene TRBJ1-1, with TRBD1 identical over 9 bases. Looked up from germline, CDR1 is WNHNN and CDR2 is SYGVQD (reference sequence). The CDR3 loop spans 18 amino acids. V lost 6 bases, J lost 3 bases, and 17 bases stayed unmatched.

The gene calls are TRBV27 and TRBJ2-3; D remains ambiguous. The germline gives CDR1 MNHEY, CDR2 SMNVEV (reference sequence). This CDR3 comprises 16 residues. Trimming stripped 0 bases from V and 4 bases from J, with 14 bases between. The CDR3 reads CASSLSSTSWADTQYF. The DNA for the CDR3 is TGTGCCAGCAGTTTATCTTCTACCTCCTGGGCAGATACGCAGTATTTT.

This chain connects TRBV6-6 to TRBJ2-7; D call uncertain. This CDR3 comprises 10 residues. V lost 0 bases, J lost 12 bases, and 6 bases lay in between. CDR1 and CDR2 from the germline V gene are MNHNY and SVGAGI (reference sequence). In DNA, the CDR3 is TGTGCCAGCAGTTACTCGAAAACGTACTTC. Its translation is CASSYSKTYF.

The V and J genes are TRBV7-9 and TRBJ2-7, with D uncertain. The CDR3 is 12 amino acids. V lost 5 bases and J lost 1, with 6 bases in between. Germline loops: CDR1 SEHNR, CDR2 FQNEAQ (reference sequence). The CDR3 sequence is CASSVLSYEQYF. Here the CDR3 DNA reads TGTGCCAGCAGCGTTTTATCCTACGAGCAGTACTTC.

The J gene is TRBJ2-1, the V gene TRBV6-6, with 8 bases aligning to TRBD2. Germline loops: CDR1 MNHNY, CDR2 SVGAGI (reference sequence). V dropped 2 bases and J dropped 9; count of bases not matched to a gene: 12. The CDR3 has 16 residues. The CDR3 sequence is CASSYVRRGLDFEQFF. The DNA for the CDR3 is TGTGCCAGCAGTTACGTTCGGCGGGGACTAGATTTTGAGCAGTTCTTC.

This chain uses TRBV27 with TRBJ1-5; a weak D match, TRBD1 (6 bases). CDR1 and CDR2 from the germline V gene are MNHEY and SMNVEV (reference sequence). V was trimmed by 3 bases and J by 1 base, leaving 13 bases between them. The CDR3 is 16 amino acids. In DNA form, the CDR3 reads TGTGCCAGCAGTTTTCGGGGGGCTGGAAGCAATCAGCCCCAGCATTTT. This codes for CASSFRGAGSNQPQHF.

J is TRBJ2-5 and V is TRBV7-6; D uncertain. The CDR3 runs 13 residues. V lost 5 bases and J 5 bases, leaving 12 bases between the germline ends. Germline assignment: CDR1 SGHVS and CDR2 FNYEAQ. CDR3 residues: CASSQKGWETQYF. The DNA of the CDR3 is TGTGCCAGCAGCCAGAAGGGCTGGGAGACCCAGTACTTC. The full variable domain, its missing parts supplied by reference TRBV7-6 and TRBJ2-5, is GAGVSQSPRYKVTKRGQDVALRCDPISGHVSLYWYRQALGQGPEFLTYFNYEAQQDKSGLPNDRFSAERPEGSISTLTIQRTEQRDSAMYRCASSQKGWETQYFGPGTRLLVL.

The genes are TRBV29-1 and TRBJ2-5; tentative D call: TRBD1 (5 bases). The J call could be wrong; TRBJ2-7 is a better fit for the DNA end. CDR1 SQVTM and CDR2 ANQGSEA come from the germline V gene. This CDR3 is built from 13 residues. This chain's CDR3 is CSVATATIYEQYF. The CDR3 DNA is TGCAGCGTCGCGACAGCTACCATTTACGAGCAGTACTTC.

Concerning this clone: Other DNA sequences in this sample translate to the same CDR3. The chain combines TRBV27 with TRBJ2-7; TRBD2 aligns across 11 bases. The V and J ends lost 3 bases and 4 bases, in that order; junction bases with no gene match: 5. Germline V gene lookup returns CDR1 MNHEY and CDR2 SMNVEV (reference sequence). This CDR3 spans 15 amino acids. The CDR3 bases are TGTGCCAGCAGTTTGACTAGCGGGGCCTCATACGAGCAGTACTTC. Translated: CASSLTSGASYEQYF.